The next 28 T cell receptor beta chains were all read from a single sample in a study of blood T cell repertoires in COVID-19. The table came from immunoSEQ multiplex PCR; TCRdb's copy has only in-frame clones and leaves some out. The sample has about 69,000 clones; 85% are singletons. What was sequenced was peripheral blood. Receptors originate from a man older than 75 with acute or convalescent COVID-19.

In nucleotides, the CDR3 is TGTGCCAGTAGCCCTAGCGGGAGGGCCAATGAGCAGTTCTTC. It encodes CASSPSGRANEQFF. The chain has TRBV19 and TRBJ2-1, with TRBD2 identical over 12 bases. This CDR3 has 14 residues. V shed 6 bases and J 6 bases; nucleotides not matched to a gene: 3. The germline V gene encodes CDR1 LNHDA and CDR2 SQIVND (reference sequence).

The J gene is TRBJ2-5, the V gene TRBV5-1; weak D call: TRBD2 (7 bases). The CDR3 covers 14 residues. Germline V gives CDR1 SGHRS, CDR2 YFSETQ. The V gene lost 0 bases and the J gene lost 4 bases, with 10 bases spanning the gap. The CDR3 nucleotides read TGCGCCAGCAGCTTGGTGGGAGGGGGAGAGACCCAGTACTTC. This codes for CASSLVGGGETQYF.

This chain links TRBV2 with TRBJ2-1; D not certain. Germline-derived CDR1 and CDR2 are SNHLY and FYNNEI. V dropped 1 base and J dropped 16 bases, with 17 bases sitting between them. The CDR3 loop spans 13 amino acids. CDR3 coding DNA: TGTGCCAGCAGTGAAGACTCTCGGGTCGGTTTATTCTTC. Protein: CASSEDSRVGLFF.

The chain has TRBV27 and TRBJ2-7, with 9 bases that match TRBD2. The junction had 10 bases not matched to a gene; V was cut back by 6 bases and J by 4 bases. The CDR3 consists of 15 residues. Germline V gene lookup returns CDR1 MNHEY and CDR2 SMNVEV (reference sequence). The CDR3 sequence: CASSRSGSGWYEQYF. CDR3 DNA sequence: TGTGCCAGCAGCCGTAGCGGGAGCGGGTGGTACGAGCAGTACTTC.

The chain links TRBV4-1 to TRBJ2-7, with 8 bases identical to TRBD1. J was trimmed by 4 bases and V by 3 bases; bases with no gene match: 5. CDR1 MGHRA and CDR2 YSYEKL come from the germline V gene. The CDR3 consists of 14 residues. The DNA for the CDR3 is TGCGCCAGCAGCCACCCAGGGGGCAGTTACGAGCAGTACTTC. As protein: CASSHPGGSYEQYF.

The gene calls are TRBV4-2 and TRBJ1-1; 7 positions match TRBD1. CDR1 and CDR2 from the germline V gene are LGHNA and YNFKEQ. The CDR3 has 12 amino acids. The ends lost 5 bases at V and 9 bases at J; junction bases unmatched: 6. CDR3 coding DNA: TGTGCCAGCAGCGCCTCGGGACAGCAAGCTTTCTTT. Residues: CASSASGQQAFF.

This rearrangement joins TRBV10-3 to TRBJ1-2; the D gene is possibly TRBD1 (5 bases). V lost 6 bases, J lost 3 bases, and 17 bases lay in between. This CDR3 spans 15 amino acids. From germline, CDR1 is ENHRY and CDR2 SYGVKD. CDR3 nucleotides: TGTGCCATCAGCGAAGGCCAGGGATTGGACTATGGCTACACCTTC. Its translation is CAISEGQGLDYGYTF.

The CDR3: CASSLEQVDTQYF. CDR3 DNA sequence: TGTGCCAGCAGCCTAGAACAAGTCGATACGCAGTATTTT. The chain couples TRBV6-4 to TRBJ2-3; the D is unclear. Germline CDR1 reads MRHNA; CDR2 reads SNTAGT. The CDR3 has 13 amino acids. Deletions cut 6 bases from V and 6 bases from J, with 13 bases between.

This chain links TRBV6-5 with TRBJ1-5; 7 positions match TRBD1. The CDR3 has 12 residues. Germline CDR1 is MNHEY and CDR2 is SVGAGI. With 7 bases clipped from V and 6 bases from J, the junction kept 3 bases outside the gene matches. The CDR3 is CASNRGGQPQHF. Here the CDR3 DNA reads TGTGCCAGCAACAGGGGAGGTCAGCCCCAGCATTTT.

The chain joins TRBV9 to TRBJ2-1, with TRBD2 matching over 9 bases. Trimming removed 4 bases from V and 8 bases from J; junction bases left unmatched: 7. CDR3 length: 14 residues. Germline CDR1 reads SGDLS; CDR2 reads YYNGEE. The CDR3 nucleotides read TGTGCCAGCAGCCATCCGACTAGCGGTTATGAGCAGTTCTTC. It is translated as CASSHPTSGYEQFF.

This clone was recorded only once. V and J are TRBV5-1 and TRBJ2-1; 7 bases align to TRBD2. This CDR3 region has 15 residues. Germline V gives CDR1 SGHRS, CDR2 YFSETQ. The V segment lost 6 bases and the J segment 4 bases; nucleotides outside the gene matches: 10. The CDR3 DNA reads as TGCGCCAGCACCATAGCGGGTCTAGGTTACAATGAGCAGTTCTTC. This sequence encodes CASTIAGLGYNEQFF.

The V gene is TRBV6-1, the J gene TRBJ1-5; unclear D gene. Germline V CDR1 and CDR2: MNHNS, SASEGT. CDR3 length equals 15 residues. Trimming removed 3 bases from V and 0 bases from J, with 9 bases in between. The CDR3 DNA follows: TGTGCCAGCAGTGACGAGAGGAGTAGCAATCAGCCCCAGCATTTT. Protein sequence: CASSDERSSNQPQHF.

The chain is built from TRBV7-9 and TRBJ2-4, with TRBD2 as a possible D gene (5 bases). The CDR3 has 14 residues. With 2 bases removed from V and 4 bases from J, the gap between germline ends came to 9 bases. CDR1 is SEHNR, CDR2 FQNEAQ, per germline (reference sequence). CDR3 sequence reads: CASSLTGEKNIQYF. The CDR3 region has the DNA TGTGCCAGCAGCTTAACCGGGGAGAAAAACATTCAGTACTTC.

V and J are TRBV24-1 and TRBJ2-2; 10 bases agree with TRBD1. CDR3 length equals 14 residues. From germline, CDR1 is KGHDR and CDR2 SFDVKD. Germline trimming cut 9 bases from V and 3 bases from J; bases unmatched to any gene: 3. CDR3 DNA sequence: TGTGCCACCCAGGGACAGGGGTACACCGGGGAGCTGTTTTTT. It specifies CATQGQGYTGELFF.

This chain uses TRBV30 with TRBJ1-1, with no clear D. Germline V CDR1 and CDR2: GTSNPN, SVGIG (reference sequence). V was clipped by 0 bases and J by 9 bases, with 11 bases between them. The CDR3 loop spans 12 amino acids. CDR3 DNA sequence: TGTGCCTGGAGTGTAGGTGGAGATAAAGCTTTCTTT. Amino acid sequence: CAWSVGGDKAFF.

This clone was seen only once. The chain has TRBV15 and TRBJ2-4; 9 positions agree with TRBD2. Trimming took 4 bases from V and 7 from J; bases not matched to a gene: 11. The length of the CDR3 is 16 residues. Germline values: CDR1 LNHNV, CDR2 YYDKDF (reference sequence). The CDR3 region is CATSNLAGGRRNIQYF. The CDR3 coding sequence is TGTGCCACCAGCAACCTTGCGGGGGGGCGAAGGAACATTCAGTACTTC.

V and J are TRBV5-1 and TRBJ2-7; D possibly corresponds to TRBD2 (5 bases). The CDR3 has 15 residues. Trimming pared 0 bases from V and 4 bases from J, leaving 14 bases between. Germline lookup yields CDR1 SGHRS and CDR2 YFSETQ. CDR3 sequence (DNA): TGCGCCAGCAGCTTGGATGGAGGTCCCACTTACGAGCAGTACTTC. Translation: CASSLDGGPTYEQYF.

The chain links TRBV7-2 to TRBJ1-1; D gene unclear. Germline lookup yields CDR1 SGHTA and CDR2 FQGNSA. Trimming removed 3 bases from V and 4 bases from J, with 9 bases in between. The CDR3 runs to 13 residues. CDR3 sequence reads: CASSFIRSTEAFF. The CDR3 DNA reads TGTGCCAGCAGCTTCATACGGAGCACTGAAGCTTTCTTT. The full variable domain, with the rest looked up from reference TRBV7-2 and TRBJ1-1, is GAGVSQSPSNKVTEKGKDVELRCDPISGHTALYWYRQSLGQGLEFLIYFQGNSAPDKSGLPSDRFSAERTGGSVSTLTIQRTQQEDSAVYLCASSFIRSTEAFFGQGTRLTVV.

This clone was recorded once. This rearrangement joins TRBV7-2 to TRBJ2-7; 12 positions agree with TRBD2. Germline values: CDR1 SGHTA, CDR2 FQGNSA. The trim removed 0 bases at V and 4 bases at J, leaving 4 bases unmatched. CDR3 size: 16 residues. CDR3 in amino acids: CASSLATSGRVYEQYF. In DNA, the CDR3 is TGTGCCAGCAGCTTAGCGACTAGCGGGAGAGTATACGAGCAGTACTTC.

Of note for this clone: Other DNA variants within this sample encode the same CDR3. The chain couples TRBV27 to TRBJ2-7; possible D gene TRBD2, 5 bases. V was cut by 2 bases and J by 1 base, with 9 bases left in between. The CDR3 contains 14 residues. Germline-derived CDR1 and CDR2 are MNHEY and SMNVEV (reference sequence). In nucleotides, the CDR3 is TGTGCCAGCAGTTTAAAACGGGAATCCTACGAGCAGTACTTC. This sequence encodes CASSLKRESYEQYF.

The chain uses TRBV11-3 and TRBJ2-2, with 14 bases that match TRBD2. The CDR3 spans 17 residues. V was clipped by 3 bases and J by 4 bases; unmatched bases: 4. Germline V gene data show CDR1 as SGHNT and CDR2 as YENEEA. In DNA, the CDR3 is TGTGCCAGCAGCTTCGGACTAGCGGGAGGCGGCACCGGGGAGCTGTTTTTT. Protein product: CASSFGLAGGGTGELFF.

The chain couples TRBV6-2 or TRBV6-3 to TRBJ2-3, with 11 bases lining up with TRBD2. This CDR3 region has 15 residues. Losses at the gene ends were 4 bases for V and 2 bases for J; bases not matched to a gene: 2. From germline, CDR1 is MNHEY and CDR2 SVGEGT. This CDR3 is CASSWGLAATDTQYF. The CDR3 bases are TGTGCCAGCAGTTGGGGACTAGCGGCCACAGATACGCAGTATTTT.

The chain recombines TRBV25-1 with TRBJ2-7; 13 bases agree with TRBD2. The CDR3 consists of 14 residues. The germline V gene encodes CDR1 MGHDK and CDR2 SYGVNS. V dropped 5 bases and J dropped 6; count of bases not matched to a gene: 4. The CDR3: CASSRLAGGLEQYF. Here the CDR3 DNA reads TGTGCCAGCAGTCGACTAGCGGGAGGCCTCGAGCAGTACTTC.

The gene calls are TRBV6-2 or TRBV6-3 and TRBJ1-2, with D perhaps TRBD1 (5 bases). The length of the CDR3 is 14 residues. V was clipped by 6 bases and J by 8 bases, with 19 bases between them. CDR1 is MNHEY and CDR2 is SVGEGT in the germline V gene. This CDR3 reads CASSEQVLTYGYTF. The CDR3 DNA sequence: TGTGCCAGCAGCGAACAGGTTCTGACGTACGGCTACACCTTC.

J is TRBJ2-7 and V is TRBV5-1; 11 nucleotides line up with TRBD1. Germline assignment: CDR1 SGHRS and CDR2 YFSETQ. Trimming took 4 bases from V and 5 from J; bases not matched to a gene: 8. This CDR3 region has 15 residues. The CDR3 coding sequence is TGCGCCAGCAGCCGCCCGGACAGGGGGCATGACGAGCAGTACTTC. Its translation is CASSRPDRGHDEQYF.

The chain links TRBV7-2 to TRBJ2-7; TRBD1 agrees at 8 bases. Per the germline V gene, CDR1 is SGHTA and CDR2 is FQGNSA. The CDR3 totals 14 residues. V lost 6 bases, J lost 1 base, and 5 bases stayed unmatched. CDR3 loop: CASSPGTGSYEQYF. The CDR3 DNA reads TGTGCCAGCAGTCCAGGGACAGGTTCCTACGAGCAGTACTTC.

A word on this clone: At the DNA level, this CDR3 is encoded by other sequences in the same sample as well. The genes are TRBV18 and TRBJ1-1; D remains unclear. The CDR3 spans 13 residues. The V gene's germline CDR1 is KGHSH and CDR2 LQKENI. V lost 6 bases, J lost 0 bases, and 8 bases lay in between. CDR3 sequence: CASSGGMNTEAFF. As DNA, the CDR3 is TGTGCCAGCTCTGGAGGGATGAACACTGAAGCTTTCTTT.

The genes are TRBV5-6 and TRBJ1-5; D not certain. The CDR3 has 16 amino acids. The ends were cut back, 3 bases at V and 1 base at J, with 14 bases in the middle. CDR1 is SGHDT, CDR2 YYEEEE, per germline. The CDR3 here is CASSSWYRRSNQPQHF. Written as DNA, the CDR3 is TGTGCCAGCAGCTCTTGGTACAGACGAAGCAATCAGCCCCAGCATTTT.